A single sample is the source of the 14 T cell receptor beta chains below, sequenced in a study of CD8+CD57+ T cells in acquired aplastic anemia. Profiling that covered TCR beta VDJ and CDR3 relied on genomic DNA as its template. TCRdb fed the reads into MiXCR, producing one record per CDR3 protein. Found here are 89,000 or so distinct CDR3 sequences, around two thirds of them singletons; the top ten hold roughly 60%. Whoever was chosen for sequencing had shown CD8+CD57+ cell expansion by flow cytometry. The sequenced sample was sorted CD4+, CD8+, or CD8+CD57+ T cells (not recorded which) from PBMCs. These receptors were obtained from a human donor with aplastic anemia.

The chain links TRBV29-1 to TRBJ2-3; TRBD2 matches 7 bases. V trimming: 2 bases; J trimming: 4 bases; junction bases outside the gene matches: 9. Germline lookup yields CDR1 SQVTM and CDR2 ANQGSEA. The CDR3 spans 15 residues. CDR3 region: CSVEPSGSWADTQYF. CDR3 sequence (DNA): TGCAGCGTTGAACCTAGCGGATCTTGGGCAGATACGCAGTATTTT.

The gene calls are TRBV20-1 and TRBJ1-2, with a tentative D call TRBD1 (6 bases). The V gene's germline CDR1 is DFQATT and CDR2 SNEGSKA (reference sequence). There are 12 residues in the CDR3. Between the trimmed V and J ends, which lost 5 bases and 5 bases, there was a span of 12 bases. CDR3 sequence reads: CSAGDTLYGYTF. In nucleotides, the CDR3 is TGCAGTGCTGGGGACACCTTATATGGCTACACCTTC.

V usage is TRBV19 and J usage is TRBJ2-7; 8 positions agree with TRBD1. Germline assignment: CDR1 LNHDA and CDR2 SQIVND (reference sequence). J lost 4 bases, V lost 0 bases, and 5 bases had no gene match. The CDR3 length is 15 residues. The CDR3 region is CASSIEAGGAYEQYF. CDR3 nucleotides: TGTGCCAGTAGTATAGAGGCAGGGGGCGCGTACGAGCAGTACTTC.

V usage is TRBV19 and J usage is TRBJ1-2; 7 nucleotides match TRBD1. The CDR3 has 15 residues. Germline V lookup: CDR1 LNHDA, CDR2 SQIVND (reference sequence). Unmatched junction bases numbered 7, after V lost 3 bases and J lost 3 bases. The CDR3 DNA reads TGTGCCAGTAGTATTGGAACAGGGGCACACTATGGCTACACCTTC. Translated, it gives CASSIGTGAHYGYTF.

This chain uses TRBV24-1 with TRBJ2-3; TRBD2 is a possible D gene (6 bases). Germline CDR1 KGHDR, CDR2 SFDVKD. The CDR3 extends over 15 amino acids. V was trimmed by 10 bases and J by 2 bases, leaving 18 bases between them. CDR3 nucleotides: TGTGCCACGGGTGGGGAGGTTAGGGCCACAGATACGCAGTATTTT. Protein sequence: CATGGEVRATDTQYF.

This chain's CDR3 is CAISARVNNQPQHF. The CDR3 nucleotides are TGTGCCATCAGTGCCCGAGTGAACAATCAGCCCCAGCATTTT. The J gene is TRBJ1-5, the V gene TRBV10-3; D gene ambiguous. CDR1 is ENHRY and CDR2 is SYGVKD in the germline V gene. V lost 4 bases, J lost 3 bases, and 10 bases lay in between. The CDR3 consists of 14 residues.

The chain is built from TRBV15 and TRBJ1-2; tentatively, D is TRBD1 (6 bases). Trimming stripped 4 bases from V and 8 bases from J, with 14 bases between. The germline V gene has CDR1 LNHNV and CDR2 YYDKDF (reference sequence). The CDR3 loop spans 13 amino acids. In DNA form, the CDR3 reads TGTGCCACCAGCACCGTCTACAGGGAAGGCTACACCTTC. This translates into CATSTVYREGYTF.

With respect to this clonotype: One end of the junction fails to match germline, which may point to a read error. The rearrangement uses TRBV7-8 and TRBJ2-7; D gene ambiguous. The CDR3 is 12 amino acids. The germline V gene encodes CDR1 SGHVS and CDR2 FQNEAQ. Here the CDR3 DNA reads TGCGCCAGCAGCCAAGATGGTCGCGAGCAGTACTTC. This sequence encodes CASSQDGREQYF.

CDR3 sequence: CASSYPTESSSQYF. The CDR3 bases are TGTGCCAGCAGTTACCCTACCGAGAGTTCGTCCCAGTACTTC. The chain joins TRBV6-5 to TRBJ2-5; D gene ambiguous. Trimming left V 2 bases short and J 9 bases short, with 16 bases between. The length of the CDR3 is 14 residues. Germline V gene sequence: CDR1 MNHEY, CDR2 SVGAGI.

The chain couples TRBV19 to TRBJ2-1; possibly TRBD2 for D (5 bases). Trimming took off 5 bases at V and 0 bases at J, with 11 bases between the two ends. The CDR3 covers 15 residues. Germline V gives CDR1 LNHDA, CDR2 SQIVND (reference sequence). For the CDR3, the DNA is TGTGCCAGTAGTGAGGGCAGTAACTCCTACAATGAGCAGTTCTTC. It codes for CASSEGSNSYNEQFF. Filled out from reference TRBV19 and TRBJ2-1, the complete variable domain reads DGGITQSPKYLFRKEGQNVTLSCEQNLNHDAMYWYRQDPGQGLRLIYYSQIVNDFQKGDIAEGYSVSREKKESFPLTVTSAQKNPTAFYLCASSEGSNSYNEQFFGPGTRLTVL.

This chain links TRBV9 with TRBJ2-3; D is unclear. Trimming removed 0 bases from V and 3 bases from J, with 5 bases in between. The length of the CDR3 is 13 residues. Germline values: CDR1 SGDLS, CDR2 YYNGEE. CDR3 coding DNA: TGTGCCAGCAGCGTAGCCCGTACAGATACGCAGTATTTT. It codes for CASSVARTDTQYF. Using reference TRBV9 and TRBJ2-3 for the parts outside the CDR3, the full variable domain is DSGVTQTPKHLITATGQRVTLRCSPRSGDLSVYWYQQSLDQGLQFLIQYYNGEERAKGNILERFSAQQFPDLHSELNLSSLELGDSALYFCASSVARTDTQYFGPGTRLTVL.

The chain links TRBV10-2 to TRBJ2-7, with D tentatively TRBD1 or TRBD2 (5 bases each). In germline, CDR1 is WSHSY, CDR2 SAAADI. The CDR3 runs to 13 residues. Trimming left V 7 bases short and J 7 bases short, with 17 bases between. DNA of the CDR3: TGCGCCAGCAACCGGGACCAAGGGAGAGAGCAGTACTTC. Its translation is CASNRDQGREQYF.

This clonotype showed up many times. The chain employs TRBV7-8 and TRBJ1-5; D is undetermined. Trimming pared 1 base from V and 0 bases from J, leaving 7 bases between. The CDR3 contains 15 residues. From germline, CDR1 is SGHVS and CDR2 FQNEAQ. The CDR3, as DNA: TGTGCCAGCAGCTTAGGACAAGATAGCAATCAGCCCCAGCATTTT. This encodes CASSLGQDSNQPQHF.

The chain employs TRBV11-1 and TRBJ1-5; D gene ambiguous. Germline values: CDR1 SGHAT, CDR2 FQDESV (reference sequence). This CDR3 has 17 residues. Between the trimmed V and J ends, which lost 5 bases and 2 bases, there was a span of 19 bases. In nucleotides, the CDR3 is TGTGCCAGCAGCCTCATCGAGGGAGGCGGTCGCAATCAGCCCCAGCATTTT. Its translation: CASSLIEGGGRNQPQHF.